The 15 T cell receptor beta chains in this list originate from one sample, sequenced in a study of CD8+CD57+ T cells in acquired aplastic anemia. Profiling of TCR beta VDJ combinations and CDR3 sequences used genomic DNA as template. TCRdb independently ran MiXCR on the reads; one entry per CDR3 protein. The table includes more than 250,000 distinct CDR3 sequences, 50% to 70% detected once. Sequenced: sorted CD4+, CD8+, or CD8+CD57+ T cells (not recorded which) from PBMCs. The receptors originated from a human donor with severe aplastic anemia or a healthy control (not recorded which).

The sample holds one count of this clonotype. V is TRBV15 and J is TRBJ2-7, with D unresolved. CDR3 size: 17 residues. Trimming took 0 bases from V and 0 from J, leaving 15 bases between them. Germline CDR1 LNHNV, CDR2 YYDKDF (reference sequence). CDR3 amino acids: CATSRDDAGKTSYEQYF. CDR3 bases: TGTGCCACCAGCAGAGACGATGCAGGAAAGACCTCCTACGAGCAGTACTTC. Complete variable domain (other parts from reference TRBV15 and TRBJ2-7): DAMVIQNPRYQVTQFGKPVTLSCSQTLNHNVMYWYQQKSSQAPKLLFHYYDKDFNNEADTPDNFQSRRPNTSFCFLDIRSPGLGDTAMYLCATSRDDAGKTSYEQYFGPGTRLTVT.

The chain links TRBV7-8 to TRBJ2-5; 7 bases line up with TRBD2. J gave up 4 bases and V 5 bases, and 19 bases lay outside the gene matches. The CDR3 is 18 residues long. Per the germline V gene, CDR1 is SGHVS and CDR2 is FQNEAQ. Here the CDR3 reads CASSLGRAVAGEGETQYF. The CDR3 DNA reads TGTGCCAGCAGCCTGGGGAGGGCCGTAGCCGGGGAAGGAGAGACCCAGTACTTC.

This clonotype was observed many times. This sequence joins TRBV7-2 and TRBJ1-6, with D unresolved. This CDR3 has 14 residues. Trimming took 5 bases from V and 5 from J, leaving 10 bases between them. The germline CDR1 and CDR2 sequences are SGHTA and FQGNSA. As DNA, the CDR3 is TGTGCCAGCAGCCGACCCAGCAATAATTCACCCCTCCACTTT. Its protein product is CASSRPSNNSPLHF.

This clonotype was seen only a few times. This may stem from a read error, because a much larger clone lies one nucleotide away. The chain links TRBV5-1 to TRBJ1-1; weak D call: TRBD1 (6 bases). The V end lost 0 bases, the J end lost 7 bases, and 16 bases lay between the germline ends. CDR1 and CDR2 from the germline V gene are SGHRS and YFSETQ. The CDR3 spans 15 residues. For the CDR3, the DNA is TGCGCCAGCAGCTTGGATGGGGGGCCGGGTATTGAAGCTTTCTTT. It encodes CASSLDGGPGIEAFF.

This clonotype was found many times. The chain recombines TRBV4-3 with TRBJ2-5; a possible D gene is TRBD2 (6 bases). This CDR3 has 15 residues. The V end lost 1 base, the J end lost 4 bases, and 13 bases lay between the germline ends. Germline V lookup: CDR1 LGHNA, CDR2 YSLEER. The CDR3 sequence is CASSQGRGGGETQYF. The CDR3 nucleotides read TGCGCCAGCAGCCAAGGGAGGGGAGGAGGAGAGACCCAGTACTTC.

This clonotype was observed at least ten times. The chain recombines TRBV11-1 with TRBJ2-1; 7 bases agree with TRBD1. J gave up 7 bases and V 3 bases, and 6 bases lay outside the gene matches. Germline values: CDR1 SGHAT, CDR2 FQDESV (reference sequence). CDR3 size: 14 residues. In DNA, the CDR3 is TGTGCCAGCAGCTTCTTCGGACAGGTTAATGAGCAGTTCTTC. Protein: CASSFFGQVNEQFF.

This sequence joins TRBV5-1 and TRBJ1-2; TRBD1 matches 10 bases. The CDR3 loop spans 16 amino acids. V lost 4 bases, J lost 5 bases, and 11 bases stayed unmatched. Germline V lookup: CDR1 SGHRS, CDR2 YFSETQ. The CDR3 coding sequence is TGCGCCAGCAGCCTACGGACAGGGGGTGTTTTATATGGCTACACCTTC. It translates to CASSLRTGGVLYGYTF. The whole variable domain, filled in from reference TRBV5-1 and TRBJ1-2, reads KAGVTQTPRYLIKTRGQQVTLSCSPISGHRSVSWYQQTPGQGLQFLFEYFSETQRNKGNFPGRFSGRQFSNSRSEMNVSTLELGDSALYLCASSLRTGGVLYGYTFGSGTRLTVV.

This clonotype was seen only a few times. The V and J genes are TRBV25-1 and TRBJ2-7, with D possibly TRBD1 on 6 matching bases. Per the germline V gene, CDR1 is MGHDK and CDR2 is SYGVNS. Trimming removed 6 bases from V and 6 bases from J, with 15 bases in between. This CDR3 region has 13 residues. Written as DNA, the CDR3 is TGTGCCAGCAGGGCAGGGGTTCCCACCGAGCAGTACTTC. This gives the protein CASRAGVPTEQYF.

The chain links TRBV2 to TRBJ2-2; TRBD1 might be the D (7 bases). There are 17 residues in the CDR3. CDR1 is SNHLY, CDR2 FYNNEI, per germline. Trimming stripped 6 bases from V and 4 bases from J, with 21 bases between. The CDR3, as DNA: TGTGCCAGCAGCTTAGTGGGCAGGGGGGATGGCACCGGGGAGCTGTTTTTT. Translating gives CASSLVGRGDGTGELFF.

Comment on this clonotype: Relative to the germline gene, one junction end is altered; a read error may explain this. V and J are TRBV20-1 and TRBJ2-7; perhaps TRBD1 as D (5 bases). Per the germline V gene, CDR1 is DFQATT and CDR2 is SNEGSKA (reference sequence). The CDR3 contains 15 residues. The CDR3 sequence: CGARDGAGSGSEQYF. CDR3 DNA: TGCGGTGCTAGAGATGGGGCAGGGTCAGGGTCGGAGCAGTACTTC.

This clonotype was counted between two and nine times. This chain links TRBV6-2 or TRBV6-3 with TRBJ2-7; 7 positions agree with TRBD1. Germline loops: CDR1 MNHEY, CDR2 SVGEGT. CDR3 length equals 14 residues. Trimming removed 3 bases from V and 6 bases from J; junction bases left unmatched: 8. The CDR3 DNA sequence: TGTGCCAGCAGTTATTCAGGGGGAACGCGCGAGCAGTACTTC. Protein: CASSYSGGTREQYF.

A few counts support this clonotype. This chain links TRBV7-9 with TRBJ2-7, with 7 bases that match TRBD1. V gave up 7 bases and J gave up 5 bases; unmatched junction bases: 8. CDR3 length: 13 amino acids. Per germline, CDR1 SEHNR and CDR2 FQNEAQ (reference sequence). The CDR3 nucleotides are TGTGCCAGCAACCAACAGGGGAACCACGAGCAGTACTTC. Translation: CASNQQGNHEQYF.

The sample holds many counts of this clonotype. This sequence joins TRBV6-1 and TRBJ2-3; no definite D call. The CDR3 has 12 residues. Germline V CDR1 and CDR2: MNHNS, SASEGT. The germline V and J ends were trimmed by 8 bases and 0 bases, with 6 bases remaining between them. CDR3 coding DNA: TGTGCCAGCCGAGCTAGCACAGATACGCAGTATTTT. Translated: CASRASTDTQYF.

The V call is TRBV11-2, the J call TRBJ2-7; D possibly corresponds to TRBD1 (6 bases). The CDR3 has 13 amino acids. The V and J ends lost 2 bases and 4 bases respectively, with 9 bases between them. Per the germline V gene, CDR1 is SGHAT and CDR2 is FQNNGV. The CDR3 loop reads CASSLIGGYEQYF. Here the CDR3 DNA reads TGTGCCAGCAGCTTAATAGGGGGTTACGAGCAGTACTTC.

This chain uses TRBV7-9 with TRBJ2-7, with 8 positions matching TRBD2. In germline, CDR1 is SEHNR, CDR2 FQNEAQ (reference sequence). The J segment lost 5 bases and the V segment lost 5 bases, leaving 8 bases of the junction unmatched. The CDR3 is 14 amino acids. The CDR3 here is CASSPAPGGNEQYF. The CDR3 DNA reads TGTGCCAGCAGCCCCGCCCCGGGGGGGAACGAGCAGTACTTC.